The next 15 T cell receptor beta chains were all read from a single sample in a study of cytomegalovirus exposure and HLA in healthy donors. Use of 60 Vbeta and 13 Jbeta primers characterized the PCR. Clones were read by immunoSEQ multiplex PCR, and TCRdb kept only the in-frame ones, dropping some. This table has 150,000 or so clones, roughly 77% appearing once. The sequenced sample consisted of PBMCs. These receptors all stem from a man between 18 and 35 years old in good health and CMV-seropositive.

The chain links TRBV6-4 to TRBJ2-1; 7 nucleotides match TRBD1. J was trimmed by 9 bases and V by 1 base; bases with no gene match: 3. Germline lookup yields CDR1 MRHNA and CDR2 SNTAGT. The CDR3 has 13 residues. The CDR3 DNA is TGTGCCAGCAGTGACTTATGGGACAGTGAGCAGTTCTTC. This translates into CASSDLWDSEQFF.

The V call is TRBV27, the J call TRBJ2-5; 8 positions agree with TRBD2. This CDR3 region has 14 residues. Germline CDR1 and CDR2: MNHEY and SMNVEV (reference sequence). Trimming removed 5 bases from V and 7 bases from J; junction bases left unmatched: 9. The CDR3 nucleotides read TGTGCCAGCAGTCTACTCCGGGGGGGAGGGACCCAGTACTTC. It specifies CASSLLRGGGTQYF.

The CDR3 region is CASSANTGTGGGYTF. The CDR3 region has the DNA TGTGCCAGCAGCGCAAATACCGGGACAGGGGGCGGCTACACCTTC. The gene calls are TRBV9 and TRBJ1-2, with TRBD1 matching over 12 bases. V lost 3 bases, J lost 8 bases, and 8 bases stayed unmatched. The germline CDR1 and CDR2 sequences are SGDLS and YYNGEE. CDR3 length: 15 amino acids. Complete variable domain (other parts from reference TRBV9 and TRBJ1-2): DSGVTQTPKHLITATGQRVTLRCSPRSGDLSVYWYQQSLDQGLQFLIQYYNGEERAKGNILERFSAQQFPDLHSELNLSSLELGDSALYFCASSANTGTGGGYTFGSGTRLTVV.

In this sample, this clone turned up a few times. The rearrangement links TRBV30 to TRBJ2-7, with 10 bases aligning to TRBD1. V was pared by 3 bases and J by 0 bases, with 8 bases of the junction left unmatched. The germline gives CDR1 GTSNPN, CDR2 SVGIG (reference sequence). The CDR3 length is 16 residues. Here the CDR3 reads CAWRGLGQGNSYEQYF. The DNA of the CDR3 is TGTGCCTGGAGGGGCCTGGGACAGGGGAACTCCTACGAGCAGTACTTC. The full variable domain, with the rest looked up from reference TRBV30 and TRBJ2-7, is SQTIHQWPATLVQPVGSPLSLECTVEGTSNPNLYWYRQAAGRGLQLLFYSVGIGQISSEVPQNLSASRPQDRQFILSSKKLLLSDSGFYLCAWRGLGQGNSYEQYFGPGTRLTVT.

The chain combines TRBV6-5 with TRBJ2-5; TRBD2 aligns across 11 bases. V lost 6 bases and J lost 7; bases outside the gene matches: 7. The CDR3 has 14 amino acids. CDR1 and CDR2 from the germline V gene are MNHEY and SVGAGI. DNA of the CDR3: TGTGCCAGCAGCCAACTAGCGGGAGCGGGGACCCAGTACTTC. It codes for CASSQLAGAGTQYF.

This chain joins TRBV6-4 and TRBJ2-3, with 8 bases identical to TRBD2. V shed 3 bases, J shed 7 bases, and the junction held 3 bases outside the gene matches. Germline V CDR1 and CDR2: MRHNA, SNTAGT. CDR3 size: 13 residues. The CDR3 is CASSDSGEHTQYF. DNA of the CDR3: TGTGCCAGCAGTGATAGCGGGGAACATACGCAGTATTTT.

The CDR3 loop reads CAWRTATRSYEQYF. The CDR3 nucleotides read TGTGCCTGGAGGACAGCGACGCGATCGTACGAGCAGTACTTC. The V gene is TRBV30, the J gene TRBJ2-7, with D tentatively TRBD1 (5 bases). Trimming removed 3 bases from V and 4 bases from J, with 16 bases in between. Germline values: CDR1 GTSNPN, CDR2 SVGIG (reference sequence). This CDR3 comprises 14 residues.

CDR3 loop: CASSWGGQGSYEQYF. The CDR3 region has the DNA TGCGCCAGCAGCTGGGGGGGACAGGGCTCCTACGAGCAGTACTTC. The rearrangement uses TRBV5-1 and TRBJ2-7; TRBD1 matches at 9 bases. Looked up from germline, CDR1 is SGHRS and CDR2 is YFSETQ. The CDR3 has 15 amino acids. The ends lost 3 bases at V and 0 bases at J; junction bases unmatched: 4.

This chain connects TRBV6-1 to TRBJ2-1; 9 bases line up with TRBD2. Trimming took 4 bases from V and 4 from J; bases not matched to a gene: 5. CDR1 MNHNS and CDR2 SASEGT come from the germline V gene. CDR3 size: 15 residues. CDR3 DNA sequence: TGTGCCAGCAGTGTCGCGGGAGGGAGGTACAATGAGCAGTTCTTC. Translated: CASSVAGGRYNEQFF.

J is TRBJ2-1 and V is TRBV25-1, with 11 positions matching TRBD2. This CDR3 is 14 amino acids long. The V segment lost 4 bases and the J segment 7 bases; nucleotides outside the gene matches: 3. Germline V gives CDR1 MGHDK, CDR2 SYGVNS. CDR3 nucleotide sequence: TGTGCCAGCAGTGGGGGACTAGCGGTGAATGAGCAGTTCTTC. This sequence encodes CASSGGLAVNEQFF.

The J gene is TRBJ1-1, the V gene TRBV27, with 8 bases aligning to TRBD1. V trimming: 5 bases; J trimming: 1 base; junction bases outside the gene matches: 12. The CDR3 has 17 residues. Per the germline V gene, CDR1 is MNHEY and CDR2 is SMNVEV (reference sequence). CDR3 nucleotide sequence: TGTGCCAGCAGTCGATCAACCCGGACAGGGAGGAACACTGAAGCTTTCTTT. Protein product: CASSRSTRTGRNTEAFF.

This rearrangement joins TRBV19 to TRBJ2-2; no clear D. CDR1 and CDR2 from the germline V gene are LNHDA and SQIVND (reference sequence). This CDR3 contains 13 residues. V lost 8 bases and J lost 1, with 8 bases in between. CDR3 in amino acids: CASGVLNTGELFF. Written as DNA, the CDR3 is TGTGCCAGTGGAGTCTTGAACACCGGGGAGCTGTTTTTT.

The CDR3 DNA follows: TGTGCCAGCGGGGAGGTACGGGACACCGGGGAGCTGTTTTTT. Translating gives CASGEVRDTGELFF. The chain is built from TRBV28 and TRBJ2-2; the D gene is possibly TRBD2 (6 bases). The CDR3 length is 14 residues. Germline V gene sequence: CDR1 MDHEN, CDR2 SYDVKM. V dropped 8 bases and J dropped 3 bases, with 13 bases sitting between them.

The chain links TRBV5-1 to TRBJ2-1; 7 nucleotides align to TRBD1. Per germline, CDR1 SGHRS and CDR2 YFSETQ. This CDR3 region has 16 residues. V dropped 5 bases and J dropped 0; count of bases not matched to a gene: 8. The CDR3 nucleotides read TGCGCCAGCAGATTTACAGGGGTGAGCTCCTACAATGAGCAGTTCTTC. It is translated as CASRFTGVSSYNEQFF.

V gene TRBV6-5 combines with J gene TRBJ2-2; TRBD1 aligns across 7 bases. The CDR3 covers 15 residues. Germline trimming cut 6 bases from V and 6 bases from J; bases unmatched to any gene: 10. Germline CDR1 MNHEY, CDR2 SVGAGI. The CDR3 loop reads CASSQRGTVPGELFF. CDR3 bases: TGTGCCAGCAGCCAACGAGGGACAGTGCCCGGGGAGCTGTTTTTT.